This T cell receptor beta chain is from a study of cytomegalovirus exposure and HLA in healthy donors. Study-wide results and limits: High specificity and sensitivity for cytomegalovirus status were reported for the classifier. Follow-up analysis later connected one missense variant in DCLRE1C with trimming of TCR beta V- and J-genes. The authors excluded some V segments, including TRBV6-2 and TRBV6-3, as indistinguishable.

On this clone: Its specificity is not known.

V lost 5 bases and J 1 base, leaving 11 bases between the germline ends. Germline V gene data show CDR1 as SEHNR and CDR2 as FQNEAQ (reference sequence). The CDR3 extends over 14 amino acids. Both 60 Vbeta primers and 13 Jbeta primers went into the PCR. The assay was immunoSEQ multiplex PCR, and TCRdb's table has in-frame clones only and misses some. The table lists roughly 240,000 clones, roughly 82% of them singletons. V gene TRBV7-9 combines with J gene TRBJ1-1; D possibly corresponds to TRBD1 (5 bases). The receptor was isolated from a woman aged 40-49 years in good health and CMV-seropositive. The sequenced sample consisted of PBMCs. The CDR3 bases are TGTGCCAGCAGCCCAGGGTACGCGAACACTGAAGCTTTCTTT. Protein: CASSPGYANTEAFF.